Included here is one T cell receptor beta chain sequence, with context. Other nucleotide sequences in the sample specify the same CDR3. This entry is derived from a study of blood T cell repertoires in COVID-19. Method: immunoSEQ multiplex PCR; TCRdb's copy keeps in-frame clones and lacks some. This sample has about 330,000 clones, with approximately 88% found just once. The TCR comes from a man aged 30-40 years with COVID-19, enrolled during active disease. The sample taken for sequencing was peripheral blood.

The CDR3 DNA is TGTGCCTGGAGTCCCTTAAACGAGCAGTACTTC. It is translated as CAWSPLNEQYF. V gene TRBV30 combines with J gene TRBJ2-7; D not resolved. Germline V gene sequence: CDR1 GTSNPN, CDR2 SVGIG (reference sequence). The length of the CDR3 is 11 residues. The V end was cut by 2 bases, the J end by 5 bases, with 7 bases between. Full variable domain (missing parts from reference TRBV30 and TRBJ2-7): SQTIHQWPATLVQPVGSPLSLECTVEGTSNPNLYWYRQAAGRGLQLLFYSVGIGQISSEVPQNLSASRPQDRQFILSSKKLLLSDSGFYLCAWSPLNEQYFGPGTRLTVT.